These 29 T cell receptor beta chains share one sample of origin, sequenced in a study of blood T cells in healthy people across ages. Next came a second PCR, run for 7 to 11 cycles, which used a sample-barcoded 5' primer along with a J-beta primer mix. TCRdb redid the calling of the 5' RACE reads with MiXCR, one entry per CDR3 protein. Found here are about 1.5 million distinct CDR3 sequences, roughly two fifths of them singletons; the top ten hold around 4%. Sequencing input: blood. All receptors come from a woman aged 18-30 years in good health.

The chain combines TRBV6-6 with TRBJ2-3; D may correspond to TRBD1 or TRBD2 (6 bases each). V was trimmed by 6 bases and J by 2 bases, leaving 12 bases between them. The CDR3 extends over 14 amino acids. CDR1 is MNHNY and CDR2 is SVGAGI in the germline V gene (reference sequence). The DNA of the CDR3 is TGTGCCAGCAGGTGGAGGGGGGTCACAGATACGCAGTATTTT. It specifies CASRWRGVTDTQYF.

This chain connects TRBV6-5 to TRBJ2-7; TRBD2 aligns across 12 bases. Germline lookup yields CDR1 MNHEY and CDR2 SVGAGI. The trim removed 7 bases at V and 1 base at J, leaving 5 bases unmatched. This CDR3 comprises 15 residues. CDR3 bases: TGTGCCAGCAAACTAGCGGGGGGCCGATCCTACGAGCAGTACTTC. Translated: CASKLAGGRSYEQYF.

The chain carries TRBV6-1 and TRBJ2-3, with 9 bases fitting TRBD1. The CDR3 spans 14 residues. Germline CDR1 is MNHNS and CDR2 is SASEGT. The V segment lost 8 bases and the J segment 4 bases; nucleotides outside the gene matches: 7. CDR3 sequence (DNA): TGTGCCAGCGGGACAGGGATGGGGGCAGATACGCAGTATTTT. As protein: CASGTGMGADTQYF.

The table lists this clonotype with a few counts. The V gene is TRBV5-5, the J gene TRBJ2-5; D is possibly TRBD1 (7 bases). The CDR3 consists of 15 residues. In germline, CDR1 is SGHKS, CDR2 YYEKEE (reference sequence). V lost 4 bases and J lost 3, with 16 bases in between. CDR3 in amino acids: CASSIRGEFEETQYF. CDR3 DNA sequence: TGTGCCAGCAGCATCAGGGGGGAATTTGAAGAGACCCAGTACTTC.

This chain links TRBV29-1 with TRBJ1-5; 9 bases align to TRBD1. The trim removed 4 bases at V and 7 bases at J, leaving 5 bases unmatched. CDR1 is SQVTM and CDR2 is ANQGSEA in the germline V gene. CDR3 length equals 13 residues. The CDR3 sequence is CSVGTGVGQPQHF. Written as DNA, the CDR3 is TGCAGCGTTGGGACAGGGGTCGGCCAGCCCCAGCATTTT.

The V call is TRBV27, the J call TRBJ1-1, with 7 positions matching TRBD1. After removal of 6 bases from V and 5 bases from J, the junction contained 6 bases not matched to a gene. The CDR3 totals 13 residues. Per the germline V gene, CDR1 is MNHEY and CDR2 is SMNVEV (reference sequence). CDR3: CASRMTGKTEAFF. In DNA, the CDR3 is TGTGCCAGCAGGATGACAGGGAAGACTGAAGCTTTCTTT.

This chain links TRBV7-2 with TRBJ2-3, with D possibly TRBD1 on 5 matching bases. V was cut by 4 bases and J by 2 bases, with 22 bases left in between. Per germline, CDR1 SGHTA and CDR2 FQGNSA. This CDR3 comprises 18 residues. The CDR3 region is CASSSGQGPLWDTDTQYF. As DNA, the CDR3 is TGTGCCAGCAGCTCGGGCCAGGGTCCCCTCTGGGACACAGATACGCAGTATTTT.

The chain is built from TRBV21-1 and TRBJ1-2; the table's D call, TRBD1, has no DNA check behind it. TRBV21-1 is noted as a pseudogene. The CDR3 extends over 16 amino acids. The CDR3 DNA reads as TGTACCAGCAGCAAAGTAAAGACAGTCACTAACTATGGCTACACCTTC. This translates into CTSSKVKTVTNYGYTF.

This chain joins TRBV3-1 and TRBJ2-1; 12 bases match TRBD1. V lost 0 bases to trimming and J lost 8 bases; unmatched junction nucleotides: 11. Germline V gene sequence: CDR1 LGHDT, CDR2 YNNKEL (reference sequence). CDR3 length equals 18 residues. DNA for the CDR3: TGTGCCAGCAGCCAAGAGTGGGTAGGGACAGGGGGCTCGGATGAGCAGTTCTTC. Translating it yields CASSQEWVGTGGSDEQFF.

This clonotype was found a few times. The chain is built from TRBV6-1 and TRBJ1-2; no definite D call. There are 10 residues in the CDR3. Trimming cost V 8 bases and J 7 bases, with 8 bases left between them. Germline loops: CDR1 MNHNS, CDR2 SASEGT. As DNA, the CDR3 is TGTGCCAGCTCCGTAGGTGGCTACACCTTC. This gives the protein CASSVGGYTF.

V usage is TRBV20-1 and J usage is TRBJ2-7, with D possibly matching TRBD2 (6 bases). Germline CDR1 is DFQATT and CDR2 is SNEGSKA (reference sequence). This CDR3 is 15 amino acids long. Trimming cost V 2 bases and J 2 bases, with 16 bases left between them. CDR3 protein: CSARISGELAYEQYF. As DNA, the CDR3 is TGCAGTGCTAGAATCTCGGGAGAACTGGCCTACGAGCAGTACTTC.

CDR3 region: CSARRTDYGYTF. CDR3 DNA: TGCAGTGCTAGAAGGACAGACTATGGCTACACCTTC. This sequence joins TRBV20-1 and TRBJ1-2; weak D call: TRBD1 (6 bases). V was cut by 2 bases and J by 3 bases, with 7 bases left in between. The CDR3 extends over 12 amino acids. Germline V gene lookup returns CDR1 DFQATT and CDR2 SNEGSKA (reference sequence).

This clonotype was detected ten times or more. Written as DNA, the CDR3 is TGTGCCAGCAGCTTATCGTCCGCTGAAAAACTGTTTTTT. Protein product: CASSLSSAEKLFF. This sequence joins TRBV7-2 and TRBJ1-4; D call uncertain. Germline values: CDR1 SGHTA, CDR2 FQGNSA. The length of the CDR3 is 13 residues. The ends were cut back, 2 bases at V and 7 bases at J, with 8 bases in the middle. Full variable domain (missing parts from reference TRBV7-2 and TRBJ1-4): GAGVSQSPSNKVTEKGKDVELRCDPISGHTALYWYRQSLGQGLEFLIYFQGNSAPDKSGLPSDRFSAERTGGSVSTLTIQRTQQEDSAVYLCASSLSSAEKLFFGSGTQLSVL.

A few counts support this clonotype. This chain uses TRBV7-2 with TRBJ1-2; the match to TRBD1 covers 7 bases. The CDR3 has 15 amino acids. From germline, CDR1 is SGHTA and CDR2 FQGNSA. V trimming: 7 bases; J trimming: 0 bases; junction bases outside the gene matches: 8. CDR3 DNA sequence: TGTGCCAGCAACTCGTTCGACAGGGCTAACTATGGCTACACCTTC. Translating gives CASNSFDRANYGYTF.

The chain is built from TRBV7-9 and TRBJ1-2, with D unclear. The CDR3 loop spans 15 amino acids. Germline CDR1 SEHNR, CDR2 FQNEAQ (reference sequence). Trimming removed 3 bases from V and 0 bases from J, with 11 bases in between. In DNA form, the CDR3 reads TGTGCCAGCAGCTTTGCAGGAGCCGCTAACTATGGCTACACCTTC. Its protein is CASSFAGAANYGYTF. Looking up the rest from reference TRBV7-9 and TRBJ1-2 gives the full variable domain: DTGVSQNPRHKITKRGQNVTFRCDPISEHNRLYWYRQTLGQGPEFLTYFQNEAQLEKSRLLSDRFSAERPKGSFSTLEIQRTEQGDSAMYLCASSFAGAANYGYTFGSGTRLTVV.

The J gene is TRBJ1-5, the V gene TRBV20-1; the D gene is possibly TRBD1 (5 bases). The germline V gene encodes CDR1 DFQATT and CDR2 SNEGSKA (reference sequence). Trimming removed 2 bases at V and 3 bases at J, with 14 bases between. The CDR3 runs 15 residues. CDR3 in amino acids: CSARRGRQLNQPQHF. CDR3 coding DNA: TGCAGTGCTAGACGCGGGAGACAGCTCAATCAGCCCCAGCATTTT.

V usage is TRBV5-1 and J usage is TRBJ1-5; D not certain. Germline V gives CDR1 SGHRS, CDR2 YFSETQ. The CDR3 covers 17 residues. V lost 4 bases, J lost 2 bases, and 19 bases lay in between. Written as DNA, the CDR3 is TGCGCCAGCAGCGGCCGGGCCCTCCCATATGGCAATCAGCCCCAGCATTTT. It codes for CASSGRALPYGNQPQHF.

The sample holds a few counts of this clonotype. The chain carries TRBV2 and TRBJ2-3; TRBD2 matches at 11 bases. There are 15 residues in the CDR3. Germline V gene lookup returns CDR1 SNHLY and CDR2 FYNNEI. V shed 9 bases and J 2 bases; nucleotides not matched to a gene: 7. The CDR3 spells CASRLAGRSTDTQYF. CDR3 sequence (DNA): TGTGCCAGTAGACTAGCGGGGCGATCCACAGATACGCAGTATTTT.

This clonotype was seen a few times. The rearrangement uses TRBV19 and TRBJ2-7, with TRBD2 matching over 10 bases. The CDR3 loop spans 14 amino acids. V was pared by 2 bases and J by 3 bases, with 1 base of the junction left unmatched. CDR1 is LNHDA and CDR2 is SQIVND in the germline V gene (reference sequence). The CDR3 DNA reads as TGTGCCAGTAGTATATCTAGCGGGAGCTACGAGCAGTACTTC. It yields the protein CASSISSGSYEQYF.

V is TRBV3-1 and J is TRBJ2-5; 7 nucleotides agree with TRBD2. The V gene end was trimmed by 8 bases and the J gene end by 3 bases; junction bases not matched to a gene: 9. Per germline, CDR1 LGHDT and CDR2 YNNKEL (reference sequence). This CDR3 has 14 amino acids. This CDR3 reads CASGGSGGKETQYF. The CDR3 DNA follows: TGTGCCAGCGGTGGGTCGGGAGGTAAAGAGACCCAGTACTTC.

V gene TRBV9 combines with J gene TRBJ2-1; D might be TRBD1 (5 bases). The J call may be faulty, since TRBJ2-7 better matches the DNA end. In germline, CDR1 is SGDLS, CDR2 YYNGEE. The length of the CDR3 is 14 residues. The CDR3 loop reads CASGAQASYNEQYF. In DNA form, the CDR3 reads TGTGCCAGCGGGGCCCAAGCGAGCTACAATGAGCAGTACTTC.

This clonotype has just a few counts. The chain carries TRBV5-1 and TRBJ1-4, with a possible D match to TRBD1 (6 bases). Germline CDR1 reads SGHRS; CDR2 reads YFSETQ. Trimming shortened V by 0 bases and J by 5 bases, and 11 bases separated the two germline ends. This CDR3 has 15 amino acids. CDR3 sequence: CASSLAQGQNEKLFF. The CDR3 DNA reads TGCGCCAGCAGCTTGGCACAGGGTCAAAATGAAAAACTGTTTTTT.

This clonotype occurred a few times. Mismatch with germline at one junction end may stem from a read error. The chain couples TRBV7-9 to TRBJ2-3; 7 bases align to TRBD2. The CDR3 has 14 amino acids. Germline CDR1 is SEHNR and CDR2 is FQNEAQ (reference sequence). CDR3 amino acids: CASSPRDYTYTQYF. The CDR3 nucleotides are TGTGCCAGCAGCCCCCGGGACTACACATATACGCAGTATTTT. Using reference TRBV7-9 and TRBJ2-3 for the parts outside the CDR3, the full variable domain is DTGVSQNPRHKITKRGQNVTFRCDPISEHNRLYWYRQTLGQGPEFLTYFQNEAQLEKSRLLSDRFSAERPKGSFSTLEIQRTEQGDSAMYLCASSPRDYTYTQYFGPGTRLTVL.

V and J are TRBV10-3 and TRBJ2-5; D is uncertain. Germline V gene sequence: CDR1 ENHRY, CDR2 SYGVKD. This CDR3 spans 13 amino acids. With 6 bases removed from V and 1 base from J, the gap between germline ends came to 9 bases. The CDR3, as DNA: TGTGCCATCAGGCCGCGAGTCCAAGAGACCCAGTACTTC. Its translation: CAIRPRVQETQYF.

The chain carries TRBV5-1 and TRBJ2-3; TRBD1 matches 9 bases. Losses at the gene ends were 4 bases for V and 6 bases for J; bases not matched to a gene: 6. The CDR3 totals 14 residues. Germline V gene sequence: CDR1 SGHRS, CDR2 YFSETQ. CDR3 protein: CASSTGGLFDTQYF. CDR3 DNA sequence: TGCGCCAGCAGCACAGGGGGCCTTTTCGATACGCAGTATTTT.

The chain employs TRBV20-1 and TRBJ2-5; D unclear. TRBJ2-7 explains the end of the DNA better; the J call may be wrong. The CDR3 covers 13 residues. Germline CDR1 and CDR2: DFQATT and SNEGSKA (reference sequence). CDR3 nucleotide sequence: TGCAGTGCTAGAGAAGACAAACCATACGAGCAGTACTTC. It translates to CSAREDKPYEQYF.

This clonotype turned up a few times. V and J are TRBV29-1 and TRBJ2-5, with 7 bases aligning to TRBD1. CDR1 SQVTM and CDR2 ANQGSEA come from the germline V gene. This CDR3 has 13 amino acids. V was pared by 8 bases and J by 4 bases, with 10 bases of the junction left unmatched. The CDR3 DNA reads TGCAGCCAACCTGGGGCAGGGGGAGAGACCCAGTACTTC. Encoded protein: CSQPGAGGETQYF.

The sample holds a few counts of this clonotype. Written as DNA, the CDR3 is TGTGCCAGCAGTTATTTAGCGGACGGGTCCTACGAGCAGTACTTC. This codes for CASSYLADGSYEQYF. The chain links TRBV6-2 or TRBV6-3 to TRBJ2-7, with D perhaps matching TRBD2 (6 bases). This CDR3 has 15 amino acids. Trimming stripped 3 bases from V and 1 base from J, with 13 bases between. Germline V CDR1 and CDR2: MNHEY, SVGEGT.

This clonotype has a handful of counts. The J gene is TRBJ1-2, the V gene TRBV7-2, with no clear D. Trimming shortened V by 5 bases and J by 4 bases, and 11 bases separated the two germline ends. CDR1 is SGHTA and CDR2 is FQGNSA in the germline V gene. The length of the CDR3 is 13 residues. The DNA of the CDR3 is TGTGCCAGCAGCGTACTTCGCGGCTATGGCTACACCTTC. Translated, it gives CASSVLRGYGYTF.